The clone carrying this T cell receptor beta chain showed up many times. Its cognate antigen is unknown. This sample stems from a study of identical twins. The study's findings and limits: Twins shared beta out-of-frame sequences in excess, but this excess was weaker. Conclusions relied on cross-sectional statistical analysis, not following the same donors.

The CDR3 consists of 15 residues. The germline V gene has CDR1 MGHRA and CDR2 YSYEKL. V shed 6 bases and J shed 4 bases, with 15 bases lying between them. Template switching (which added a universal primer site) was used, and cDNA carried unique molecular identifiers. TCRdb fed the 5' RACE reads into MiXCR, producing one record per CDR3 protein. Here the sample spans about 660,000 distinct CDR3 sequences, 8.6% being singletons. The same sample was also studied in work on yellow fever vaccine responses in identical twins.

The material sequenced was PBMCs. The sequence was collected from a woman aged 18-29 years in good health. This chain connects TRBV4-1 to TRBJ2-2; D is perhaps TRBD1 or TRBD2 (5 bases each). CDR3 sequence: CASRHLGTTTGELFF. In DNA form, the CDR3 reads TGCGCCAGCAGACATCTCGGGACGACCACCGGGGAGCTGTTTTTT.